Listed below are T cell receptor beta chains from one sample, sequenced in a study of cytomegalovirus exposure and HLA in healthy donors. The protocol was immunoSEQ multiplex PCR, while the TCRdb copy is restricted to in-frame clones and leaves out a portion. Seen here are about 160,000 clones, 84% observed once, and the top ten hold 10%. The sample consisted of PBMCs. These receptors came from a man younger than 40 in good health and CMV-seropositive. Each CDR3 is given with its conserved first and last residue. D genes are given only for firm matches. Expanded clones get a size class; other rows say once, few or many, or leave the size out.

cdr3_nt,cdr3_aa,cdr3_length,clone_size,j_call,d_call,v_call
TGTGCCAGCAGCTCTAGGAGAAACACCATATATTTT,CASSSRRNTIYF,12,NA,TRBJ1-3,NA,TRBV7-9
TGTGCCAGTAGTTCCTCCGGGACAGTCATGAACACTGAAGCTTTCTTT,CASSSSGTVMNTEAFF,16,NA,TRBJ1-1,TRBD1,TRBV19
TGCGCCAGCAGCCAGCTCCCCTTCGAGGGCAATGAGCAGTTCTTC,CASSQLPFEGNEQFF,15,NA,TRBJ2-1,NA,TRBV4-1
TGTGCCGGTGAAGGGGAGGCTGAAGCTTTCTTT,CAGEGEAEAFF,11,NA,TRBJ1-1,NA,TRBV6-1
TGTGCCACCAGTCCCCGACTAGGAGATACGCAGTATTTT,CATSPRLGDTQYF,13,NA,TRBJ2-3,NA,TRBV15
TGTGCCAGCAGCCCGATCAGGGACAGTCTCAATGAGCAGTTCTTC,CASSPIRDSLNEQFF,15,NA,TRBJ2-1,TRBD1,TRBV7-3
TGTGCCAGCAGTGAACTAGCGGGGGGGCTGGGCACAGATACGCAGTATTTT,CASSELAGGLGTDTQYF,17,NA,TRBJ2-3,TRBD2,TRBV6-1
TGTGCCAGCAGTGTCGGGGGGGTCAATGAGCAGTTCTTC,CASSVGGVNEQFF,13,NA,TRBJ2-1,TRBD2,TRBV6-1
TGTGCCAGCAGTGGGGGCGGGAACACTGAAGCTTTCTTT,CASSGGGNTEAFF,13,NA,TRBJ1-1,NA,TRBV6-1
TGTGCCTGGAGCCAACAGGGCAGAGGGTTGTCTGAAAAACTGTTTTTT,CAWSQQGRGLSEKLFF,16,few,TRBJ1-4,NA,TRBV30
TGTGCCAGCAGAGGAGGACAGGGGAAAGTCCGGGAGCTGTTTTTT,CASRGGQGKVRELFF,15,once,TRBJ2-2,NA,TRBV21-1
TGTGCCAGCAGCGGTGGAGGGGTGACAGGAAACACCATATATTTT,CASSGGGVTGNTIYF,15,NA,TRBJ1-3,NA,TRBV7-9
TGTGCCAGCAGCGTAGCGGGGACAGGGTCATCCAACTATGGCTACACCTTC,CASSVAGTGSSNYGYTF,17,NA,TRBJ1-2,TRBD1,TRBV9
TGTGCCAGCAGCTTAGGGAGACAGGCGTACTACGAGCAGTACTTC,CASSLGRQAYYEQYF,15,NA,TRBJ2-7,NA,TRBV11-2
TGTGCCAGCAGCTCTGAGTGGGGGGCTGAAGCTTTCTTT,CASSSEWGAEAFF,13,NA,TRBJ1-1,NA,TRBV5-4
TGTGCCAGCATCTTTAAACCGGGACAGCCGAATTCACCCCTCCACTTT,CASIFKPGQPNSPLHF,16,few,TRBJ1-6,TRBD1,TRBV28
TGCGCCAGCAGCTTGGGAGTGGGGACTCGAACCTACGAGCAGTACTTC,CASSLGVGTRTYEQYF,16,NA,TRBJ2-7,NA,TRBV5-1
TGCGCCAGCAGCTTGTCAGGGGGGTCCGGGGAGCTGTTTTTT,CASSLSGGSGELFF,14,NA,TRBJ2-2,NA,TRBV5-1
TGTGCCAGCAGCGATATCGGGACTAGCGGGATCTGGAGGCAGTACTTC,CASSDIGTSGIWRQYF,16,NA,TRBJ2-7,TRBD2,TRBV6-6
TGCGCCAGCAGCTTGCTAGGCCCCACAGATACGCAGTATTTT,CASSLLGPTDTQYF,14,NA,TRBJ2-3,NA,TRBV5-1
TGTGCCAGCAGCATTACAGGGACCCAAGAGACCCAGTACTTC,CASSITGTQETQYF,14,NA,TRBJ2-5,NA,TRBV7-8
TGCGCCAGCAGCCAAGGAACTCGGACAGGATTGAGCAATCAGCCCCAGCATTTT,CASSQGTRTGLSNQPQHF,18,once,TRBJ1-5,TRBD1,TRBV4-1
TGTGCCAGCAGCTCCGGCTTGGCACGGGGGGAAAAACTGTTTTTT,CASSSGLARGEKLFF,15,NA,TRBJ1-4,NA,TRBV7-8
TGTGCCAGCAGCCGACTAGCGACAGAGACCCAGTACTTC,CASSRLATETQYF,13,NA,TRBJ2-5,TRBD2,TRBV2
TGCAGCGTTGAAAGGAGGACTGAAGCTTTCTTT,CSVERRTEAFF,11,once,TRBJ1-1,NA,TRBV29-1
TGCGCCAGCAGCCCGGACACGGTCATAGGGACTGAAGCTTTCTTT,CASSPDTVIGTEAFF,15,few,TRBJ1-1,NA,TRBV5-1
TGTGCCAGCAGTGATAGAGAGCGGGTCTCTGGAAACACCATATATTTT,CASSDRERVSGNTIYF,16,NA,TRBJ1-3,NA,TRBV28
TGTGCCATCAGTGTCGGGCAGGGGGACACCGGGGAGCTGTTTTTT,CAISVGQGDTGELFF,15,many,TRBJ2-2,TRBD1,TRBV10-3
TGTGCCAGCAGTTTATGGGCCAGGGCCACTTCCGTCTCCAACACTGAAGCTTTCTTT,CASSLWARATSVSNTEAFF,19,NA,TRBJ1-1,NA,TRBV28
TGTGCCAGCAGTGAGGACTTACGGGGGAACACTGAAGCTTTCTTT,CASSEDLRGNTEAFF,15,NA,TRBJ1-1,NA,TRBV2
TGTGCCAGCAGTTTCTCCGGGACAGGGTTCACAGATACGCAGTATTTT,CASSFSGTGFTDTQYF,16,NA,TRBJ2-3,TRBD1,TRBV27
TGCGCCAGCAGCCCTGACAGGGGGCGGAACACCGGGGAGCTGTTTTTT,CASSPDRGRNTGELFF,16,NA,TRBJ2-2,TRBD1,TRBV4-3
TGTGCCAGCAGCCGGGGGGCCAGCGAGACCCAGTACTTC,CASSRGASETQYF,13,few,TRBJ2-5,NA,TRBV28
TGTGCCAGTAGTGGGTCTAGCGGGAGTACCTACGAGCAGTACTTC,CASSGSSGSTYEQYF,15,NA,TRBJ2-7,TRBD2,TRBV19
TGTGCCAGCAGTCATGACAGGGGGGCCCCTAACTATGGCTACACCTTC,CASSHDRGAPNYGYTF,16,NA,TRBJ1-2,TRBD1,TRBV5-4
TGTGCCACCAGCAGAGACCGGGGACACTACAATGAGCAGTTCTTC,CATSRDRGHYNEQFF,15,NA,TRBJ2-1,NA,TRBV15
TGTGCCAGCTCACCACCGTCCCAGGGTTTCTACAATGAGCAGTTCTTC,CASSPPSQGFYNEQFF,16,NA,TRBJ2-1,NA,TRBV18